This T cell receptor beta chain was found in a study of blood T cell repertoires in COVID-19. J was trimmed by 6 bases and V by 4 bases; bases with no gene match: 6. The CDR3 spans 13 residues. Germline-derived CDR1 and CDR2 are SGDLS and YYNGEE. The table came from immunoSEQ multiplex PCR; TCRdb's copy has only in-frame clones and leaves some out. The sample gives 60,000 to 95,000 clones, under 95% of which show up once; 16% is in the top ten. The clonotype was recovered from a woman of 80 years or more with active or convalescent COVID-19. Sequenced sample: peripheral blood. V is TRBV9 and J is TRBJ1-1; 7 bases agree with TRBD1. CDR3 sequence (DNA): TGTGCCAGCAGCCCTCGACAGGGCCCTGAAGCTTTCTTT. Amino acid sequence: CASSPRQGPEAFF.